Listed below are T cell receptor beta chains from one sample, sequenced in a study of T cell responses to AZD1222 COVID-19 vaccine. Clones were sequenced by immunoSEQ multiplex PCR, and TCRdb holds only the in-frame ones, with some missing. Found here are 150,000 or so clones, about 90% of them singletons; the top ten hold roughly 6%. This sample comprised peripheral blood, obtained 28 days after the second AZD1222 dose. The receptors originated from an adult who received the AZD1222 COVID-19 vaccine. The CDR3 runs from the conserved cysteine through the conserved F or W. Fields, in order: D gene, clone size, V gene, J gene, CDR3 DNA, CDR3 protein. D genes are given only for firm matches. Not every row has a clone size; where given, it reads once, few, many or a size class.

.	.	TRBV29-1	TRBJ1-5	TGCAGCGTATCGGACAGCAATAGCAATCAGCCCCAGCATTTT	CSVSDSNSNQPQHF
TRBD1	.	TRBV19	TRBJ2-5	TGTGCCAGTAGTCTTCGGCCGGGACAGGCCTACCAAGAGACCCAGTACTTC	CASSLRPGQAYQETQYF
TRBD2	.	TRBV3-1/TRBV3-2	TRBJ2-7	TGTGCCAGCAGCCAAGTAAGCGGGGCCCACGAGCAGTACTTC	CASSQVSGAHEQYF
.	.	TRBV24-1	TRBJ2-2	TGTGCCGTCCGGAGGGGACCCACCGGGGAGCTGTTTTTT	CAVRRGPTGELFF
TRBD1	.	TRBV28	TRBJ1-5	TGTGCCAGCAGGGGACAGGGCGAAGCTCAGCCCCAGCATTTT	CASRGQGEAQPQHF
TRBD1	.	TRBV6-1	TRBJ1-5	TGTGCCAGCAGTGAACGACAGGGGGATCAGCCCCAGCATTTT	CASSERQGDQPQHF
.	few	TRBV6-6	TRBJ1-4	TGTGCCAGCAGTTACAGTGAAAAACTGTTTTTT	CASSYSEKLFF
.	.	TRBV7-9	TRBJ2-7	TGTGCCAGCAGCTTACCCCGCGCAGCCGGGGACGAGCAGTACTTC	CASSLPRAAGDEQYF
.	.	TRBV5-4	TRBJ1-2	TGTGCCAGCAGCTTGAGAACCAACTATGGCTACACCTTC	CASSLRTNYGYTF
.	.	TRBV18	TRBJ2-7	TGTGCCAGCTCACCACGGACGGGAAGCTACGAGCAGTACTTC	CASSPRTGSYEQYF
.	.	TRBV7-2	TRBJ2-2	TGTGCCAGCAGCTTAGTAGGGGCAGGGGAGGCCGGGGAGCTGTTTTTT	CASSLVGAGEAGELFF
.	.	TRBV2	TRBJ2-5	TGTGCCAGCAGCTCGGACTACTCCGAGACCCAGTACTTC	CASSSDYSETQYF
.	.	TRBV25-1	TRBJ2-7	TGTGCCAGCAGAAGCCAGGGCAAGGGCTCCTACGAGCAGTACTTC	CASRSQGKGSYEQYF
TRBD2	.	TRBV2	TRBJ2-3	TGTGCCAGCAGTGTAGGCGGGGGGGGCACAGATACGCAGTATTTT	CASSVGGGGTDTQYF
.	.	TRBV29-1	TRBJ1-6	TGCAGCGTTGATACGGGGGCAGGGAGGGATTCACCCCTCCACTTT	CSVDTGAGRDSPLHF
TRBD1	.	TRBV6-5	TRBJ1-4	TGTGCCAGCAAATTGACAGGGAGTACTAATGAAAAACTGTTTTTT	CASKLTGSTNEKLFF
.	.	TRBV18	TRBJ1-6	TGTGCCAGCTCACCCGGGACCCACGGGGATTCACCCCTCCACTTT	CASSPGTHGDSPLHF
.	once	TRBV28	TRBJ2-7	TGTGCCAGCAGTTTGCGTTACGAGCAGTACTTC	CASSLRYEQYF
.	once	TRBV7-2	TRBJ2-5	TGTGCCAGCAGCTTAGTTGGGGAGACCCAGTACTTC	CASSLVGETQYF
TRBD1	.	TRBV28	TRBJ1-4	TGTGCCAGCAGTCATCCACAGGGGGGAGGGGATGAAAAACTGTTTTTT	CASSHPQGGGDEKLFF
TRBD1	few	TRBV11-2	TRBJ1-1	TGTGCCAGCAGTCCGACAGGGAGGACTGAAGCTTTCTTT	CASSPTGRTEAFF
TRBD2	.	TRBV6-5	TRBJ2-1	TGTGCCAGCAGCTTCGGGAGGGCCGCCTACAATGAGCAGTTCTTC	CASSFGRAAYNEQFF
.	.	TRBV18	TRBJ1-4	TGTGCCAGCTCACCATTATATAACAGTAATGAAAAACTGTTTTTT	CASSPLYNSNEKLFF
.	.	TRBV5-4	TRBJ1-2	TGTGCCAGCAGCTCGCGCGGACAGAACTATGGCTACACCTTC	CASSSRGQNYGYTF
TRBD1	.	TRBV6-2/TRBV6-3	TRBJ2-7	TGTGCCAGCAGTTACTCGCGACTCTGGACAGGGAACGGTATGGGCGAGCAGTACTTC	CASSYSRLWTGNGMGEQYF
.	.	TRBV9	TRBJ2-2	TGTGCCAGCAGCCCCCGATCGGACTACACCGGGGAGCTGTTTTTT	CASSPRSDYTGELFF
.	.	TRBV5-1	TRBJ2-4	TGCGCCAGCAGCTTCGGCCCCTCCGGGAACATTCAGTACTTC	CASSFGPSGNIQYF
.	.	TRBV27	TRBJ1-5	TGTGCCAGCAGAGGGGAGGGTCAGCCCCAGCATTTT	CASRGEGQPQHF
TRBD2	.	TRBV29-1	TRBJ2-1	TGCAGCGTTGTTCGACTACTGGGGGAGGGAGAACAGTTCTTC	CSVVRLLGEGEQFF
.	.	TRBV5-6	TRBJ1-3	TGTGCCAGCAGCTTGGGTTGGGTAGTCGGAAACACCATATATTTT	CASSLGWVVGNTIYF
.	few	TRBV3-1/TRBV3-2	TRBJ1-2	TGTGCCAGCAGCCAAGATCCGGGAGGACTCTATGGCTACACCTTC	CASSQDPGGLYGYTF
.	.	TRBV6-5	TRBJ2-5	TGTGCCAGCAGTTCAGGGCGGCTTGGTTTCCAAGAGACCCAGTACTTC	CASSSGRLGFQETQYF
.	.	TRBV25-1	TRBJ1-5	TGTGCCAGCAGTGAATATAGAGGGCCCCAGCATTTT	CASSEYRGPQHF
.	.	TRBV7-9	TRBJ1-1	TGTGCCAGCAGCTTAGAAGAGGGGACGGAAGCTTTCTTT	CASSLEEGTEAFF
TRBD1	.	TRBV19	TRBJ1-6	TGTGCCAGTAGTGCCCTGCGGACAGGGAATTCACCCCTCCACTTT	CASSALRTGNSPLHF
TRBD1	.	TRBV7-2	TRBJ2-7	TGTGCCAGCAGCCTAAGGACAGGGGGTGTCTACGAGCAGTACTTC	CASSLRTGGVYEQYF
.	.	TRBV14	TRBJ2-7	TGTGCCAGCAGCCGTGGCAGCTTGATGTACTACGAGCAGTACTTC	CASSRGSLMYYEQYF
TRBD2	.	TRBV9	TRBJ2-5	TGTGCCAGCAGCGTAGGTCGGGGGGTGGAGACCCAGTACTTC	CASSVGRGVETQYF
.	.	TRBV29-1	TRBJ2-7	TGCAGCGTTGGCCCAGATCCCTACGAGCAGTACTTC	CSVGPDPYEQYF
.	.	TRBV9	TRBJ1-6	TGTGCCAGCAGCGTAGATGGAGGGAGGTTCTCACCCCTCCACTTT	CASSVDGGRFSPLHF
.	once	TRBV19	TRBJ2-2	TGTGCCACCCCGGGACTGAACACCGGGGAGCTGTTTTTT	CATPGLNTGELFF
.	.	TRBV27	TRBJ1-2	TGTGCCAGCAGTTTAGGACATCAGACTGGCTACACCTTC	CASSLGHQTGYTF
TRBD1	.	TRBV28	TRBJ2-7	TGTGCCAGCAGTTTCTGGGGACAGGACCCACGGCAGTACTTC	CASSFWGQDPRQYF
.	once	TRBV24-1	TRBJ1-2	TGTGCCACCAGTGATTACTCACAGGGTAACTATGGCTACACCTTC	CATSDYSQGNYGYTF